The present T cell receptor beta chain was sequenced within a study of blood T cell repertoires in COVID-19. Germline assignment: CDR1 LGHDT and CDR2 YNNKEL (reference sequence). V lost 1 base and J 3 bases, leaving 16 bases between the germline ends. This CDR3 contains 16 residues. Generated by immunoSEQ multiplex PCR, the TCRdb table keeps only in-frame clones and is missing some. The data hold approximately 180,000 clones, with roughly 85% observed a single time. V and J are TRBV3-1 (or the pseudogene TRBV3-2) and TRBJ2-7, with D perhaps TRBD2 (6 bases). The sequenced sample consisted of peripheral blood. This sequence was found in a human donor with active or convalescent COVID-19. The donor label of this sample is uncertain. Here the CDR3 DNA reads TGTGCCAGCAGCCAAGCGTACCGGGAGAATCGCTACGAGCAGTACTTC. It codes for CASSQAYRENRYEQYF.